This is a list of T cell receptor beta chains from one sample in a study of CD8 T cells in ankylosing spondylitis. TCRdb recomputed calls from the 5' RACE reads with MiXCR, one row per CDR3 protein. Among some 130,000 distinct CDR3 sequences, approximately 9.7% were seen once, and the ten largest hold approximately 3.4%. The sample was blood, either unsorted or a sorted T cell fraction (not recorded which). The source is a male donor with ankylosing spondylitis or in good health (not recorded which). The CDR3 runs from the conserved cysteine through the conserved F or W. A D gene is named only where the DNA matches it firmly. Size values are once, few and many counts, or a class for expanded clones, and some rows have none.

clone_size: many
cdr3_length: 14
v_call: TRBV28
d_call: -
j_call: TRBJ2-1
cdr3_aa: CASSLATVWDEQFF
cdr3_nt: TGTGCCAGCAGTTTGGCAACCGTGTGGGATGAGCAGTTCTTC

clone_size: many
cdr3_length: 14
v_call: TRBV5-4
d_call: -
j_call: TRBJ1-1
cdr3_aa: CASSLYAGNTEAFF
cdr3_nt: TGTGCCAGCAGCTTGTATGCTGGGAACACTGAAGCTTTCTTT

clone_size: many
cdr3_length: 17
v_call: TRBV20-1
d_call: -
j_call: TRBJ2-2
cdr3_aa: CSAPRGGGFGNTGELFF
cdr3_nt: TGCAGTGCCCCACGTGGGGGCGGTTTTGGTAACACCGGGGAGCTGTTTTTT

clone_size: -
cdr3_length: 14
v_call: TRBV18
d_call: -
j_call: TRBJ2-5
cdr3_aa: CASSLATGRETQYF
cdr3_nt: TGTGCCAGCTCACTGGCGACGGGCCGGGAGACCCAGTACTTC

clone_size: many
cdr3_length: 15
v_call: TRBV29-1
d_call: TRBD1
j_call: TRBJ1-2
cdr3_aa: CSVDVSGTDQYGYTF
cdr3_nt: TGCAGCGTTGACGTTTCCGGGACAGACCAGTATGGCTACACCTTC

clone_size: many
cdr3_length: 14
v_call: TRBV20-1
d_call: TRBD2
j_call: TRBJ2-1
cdr3_aa: CSALLAGDWNEQFF
cdr3_nt: TGCAGTGCTCTGCTAGCGGGGGACTGGAATGAGCAGTTCTTC

clone_size: -
cdr3_length: 16
v_call: TRBV28
d_call: TRBD1
j_call: TRBJ1-1
cdr3_aa: CASISGGDRGRTEAFF
cdr3_nt: TGTGCCAGCATATCCGGGGGGGACAGGGGGCGAACTGAAGCTTTCTTT

clone_size: many
cdr3_length: 15
v_call: TRBV7-2
d_call: -
j_call: TRBJ2-7
cdr3_aa: CASSLGGTISHEQYF
cdr3_nt: TGTGCCAGCAGCTTAGGGGGGACCATAAGCCACGAGCAGTACTTC

clone_size: many
cdr3_length: 20
v_call: TRBV6-2/TRBV6-3
d_call: TRBD1
j_call: TRBJ2-4
cdr3_aa: CASSTRPGQGAFPSGNIQYF
cdr3_nt: TGTGCCAGCAGTACCCGCCCGGGACAGGGGGCGTTCCCTTCGGGCAACATTCAGTACTTC

clone_size: once
cdr3_length: 13
v_call: TRBV7-2
d_call: TRBD2
j_call: TRBJ2-5
cdr3_aa: CASRNAGVETHYF
cdr3_nt: TGTGCCAGCAGAAATGCGGGAGTAGAGACCCATTACTTC

clone_size: -
cdr3_length: 16
v_call: TRBV12-3/TRBV12-4
d_call: -
j_call: TRBJ2-3
cdr3_aa: CASSQVAESSTDTQYF
cdr3_nt: TGTGCCAGCAGTCAAGTAGCGGAGTCAAGCACAGATACGCAGTATTTT

clone_size: -
cdr3_length: 15
v_call: TRBV5-1
d_call: -
j_call: TRBJ2-5
cdr3_aa: CASIWTEKRQETQYF
cdr3_nt: TGCGCCAGCATATGGACAGAAAAGCGCCAAGAGACCCAGTACTTC